The rows below give T cell receptor beta chains drawn from one sample of a study of CD8+ T cells in alopecia areata. The data were produced by immunoSEQ multiplex PCR, yet TCRdb's version contains in-frame clones alone and is incomplete. The sample lists about 150,000 clones; about 50% were seen once. The input for sequencing was CD8+ T cells sorted from blood, taken at week 0. These TCRs come from a human donor with alopecia areata. Each CDR3 is given with its conserved first and last residue. The D gene is left open where the match is weak. A row's size may be missing; if present it is once, few, many or a size class.

d_call	j_call	clone_size	v_call	cdr3_aa	cdr3_nt
.	TRBJ1-6	.	TRBV6-5	CASSHEGPLHF	TGTGCCAGCAGCCATGAGGGACCCCTCCACTTT
.	TRBJ1-2	.	TRBV30	CAWNGEGSARAYGYTF	TGTGCCTGGAACGGGGAGGGTTCTGCACGGGCCTATGGCTACACCTTC
.	TRBJ1-1	.	TRBV27	CASSGGTEAFF	TGTGCCAGCAGTGGGGGCACTGAAGCTTTCTTT
TRBD1	TRBJ2-7	.	TRBV5-1	CASSSGTGSEQYF	TGCGCCAGCAGCTCCGGGACAGGGAGCGAGCAGTACTTC
.	TRBJ1-2	.	TRBV25-1	CASSEWTELYGYTF	TGTGCCAGCAGTGAATGGACAGAGCTCTATGGCTACACCTTC
TRBD1	TRBJ1-1	.	TRBV7-9	CASSLLQGVNTEAFF	TGTGCCAGCAGCTTATTACAGGGGGTCAACACTGAAGCTTTCTTT
.	TRBJ2-7	many	TRBV9	CASSKRPDVGRTDYEQYF	TGTGCCAGCAGCAAACGGCCGGACGTTGGGAGGACGGACTACGAGCAGTACTTC
.	TRBJ1-1	once	TRBV30	CAWSSGNTEAFF	TGTGCCTGGAGCTCGGGGAACACTGAAGCTTTCTTT
.	TRBJ1-1	.	TRBV19	CASSDAPGTEAFF	TGTGCCAGTAGCGACGCCCCAGGGACAGAAGCTTTCTTT
.	TRBJ1-2	.	TRBV6-1	CASSLTTGDGYTF	TGTGCCAGCAGTTTAACCACTGGGGATGGCTACACCTTC
.	TRBJ2-7	few	TRBV27	CASRAGDPFYEQYF	TGTGCCAGCAGGGCAGGGGACCCATTCTACGAGCAGTACTTC
.	TRBJ2-3	few	TRBV27	CASSSGISTDTQYF	TGTGCCAGCAGTTCGGGAATAAGCACAGATACGCAGTATTTT
TRBD1	TRBJ1-4	.	TRBV19	CASERTGGREKLFF	TGTGCCAGCGAGAGGACAGGGGGCCGTGAAAAACTGTTTTTT
.	TRBJ2-6	.	TRBV14	CASSQVGISGANVLTF	TGTGCCAGCAGCCAAGTTGGGATTTCTGGGGCCAACGTCCTGACTTTC
TRBD2	TRBJ2-1	.	TRBV11-2	CASSRATSGARDEQFF	TGTGCCAGCAGCCGCGCGACTAGCGGGGCCAGGGATGAGCAGTTCTTC
.	TRBJ2-3	few	TRBV9	CASSVGGASTDTQYF	TGTGCCAGCAGCGTAGGTGGGGCAAGCACAGATACGCAGTATTTT
.	TRBJ2-7	.	TRBV6-5	CASSYSAGGQGQYF	TGTGCCAGCAGTTACTCGGCAGGGGGGCAGGGGCAGTACTTC
.	TRBJ2-5	once	TRBV4-1	CASSQLLGVETQYF	TGCGCCAGCAGCCAGTTATTAGGGGTAGAGACCCAGTACTTC
TRBD2	TRBJ2-1	few	TRBV7-2	CASSLVVGGGPYNEQFF	TGTGCCAGCAGCTTAGTTGTTGGCGGGGGACCCTACAATGAGCAGTTCTTC
.	TRBJ2-1	.	TRBV5-6	CASSPTSSNEQFF	TGTGCCAGCAGCCCCACTAGTTCCAATGAGCAGTTCTTC
TRBD1	TRBJ1-1	.	TRBV30	CAWSGDRDTEAFF	TGTGCCTGGAGTGGGGACAGGGACACTGAAGCTTTCTTT
.	TRBJ2-7	few	TRBV5-1	CASSLPPDYEQYF	TGCGCCAGCAGCTTGCCACCTGACTACGAGCAGTACTTC
.	TRBJ1-2	.	TRBV7-9	CATPGSLWTLYGYTF	TGTGCCACCCCGGGGTCACTTTGGACCCTCTATGGCTACACCTTC
.	TRBJ1-2	.	TRBV4-3	CASSRALENYGYTF	TGCGCCAGCAGCCGTGCCCTAGAGAACTATGGCTACACCTTC
TRBD1	TRBJ2-7	few	TRBV30	CAWSGGQGTEQYF	TGTGCCTGGAGTGGGGGACAGGGCACGGAGCAGTACTTC